Listed below are T cell receptor beta chains from one sample, sequenced in a study of T-cell reconstitution after alpha-beta-depleted transplantation in children. TCRdb ran MiXCR on the PCR reads and lists one entry per CDR3 protein. In the table there are around 960,000 distinct CDR3 sequences, roughly 29% of which are singletons. The sequenced sample was PBMCs, mostly from graft donor cells, obtained 360 days after TCRalphabeta/CD19-depleted stem cell transplant. All receptors come from a boy in the first two years of life who had a stem cell transplant for SCID, so the T cells may come from the graft donor. Each CDR3 is given with its conserved first and last residue. D genes are given only for firm matches.

>TRBV2|NA
CASSEAGGDTEAFF
>TRBV4-2|TRBD2
CASSQDRRTSGKSNTGELFF
>TRBV20-1|NA
CSARLWGEQFF
>TRBV5-1|TRBD1
CASSYTGVTNTEAFF
>TRBV11-2|NA
CASSLVLASTRSGNTIYF
>TRBV12-3/TRBV12-4|TRBD1
CASSLGQGAPNEQFF
>TRBV4-2|NA
CASSQDEWGAWEQFF
>TRBV5-1|TRBD2
CASSLAATGVPAGSDYNEQFF
>TRBV27|NA
CASSPFRGGQPQHF
>TRBV11-2|NA
CASSFHRGKVDEQFF
>TRBV5-8|NA
CASSSRPGEQFF